These T cell receptor beta chains were read from a single sample in a study of T-cell reconstitution after alpha-beta-depleted transplantation in children. MiXCR was run by TCRdb on the PCR reads, yielding one entry per CDR3 protein. Of 350,000 to 450,000 distinct CDR3 sequences listed, about 20% were seen once; the top ten hold less than 4.5%. The material sequenced was PBMCs from the stem cell graft donor, taken from the stem cell graft. These receptors came from a human donor who donated a stem cell graft to a child with acute myeloid leukemia. Each CDR3 is given with its conserved first and last residue. D genes are given only for firm matches. Part of the rows lack a size; the others show once, few, many or a class for expanded clones.

cdr3_length,d_call,clone_size,j_call,v_call,cdr3_aa,cdr3_nt
10,NA,few,TRBJ2-7,TRBV28,CATKGGLQYF,TGTGCCACCAAGGGGGGGTTGCAGTACTTC
14,NA,once,TRBJ2-7,TRBV9,CASSVGGAQDEQYF,TGTGCCAGCAGCGTAGGTGGGGCTCAGGACGAGCAGTACTTC
13,NA,many,TRBJ2-1,TRBV29-1,CSVEAANYNEQFF,TGCAGCGTTGAAGCGGCTAACTACAATGAGCAGTTCTTC
16,NA,NA,TRBJ2-7,TRBV7-6,CASSSGESRNSYEQYF,TGTGCCAGCAGCTCGGGAGAGTCCCGTAACTCCTACGAGCAGTACTTC
16,TRBD2,few,TRBJ2-3,TRBV10-3,CAISALLAGGLDTQYF,TGTGCCATCAGTGCCCTCCTAGCGGGAGGCCTGGATACGCAGTATTTT
14,TRBD1,many,TRBJ2-7,TRBV29-1,CSVESWTGAYEQYF,TGCAGCGTTGAGAGCTGGACAGGGGCCTACGAGCAGTACTTC
15,TRBD1,many,TRBJ2-7,TRBV29-1,CSVEGGGQGSHEQYF,TGCAGCGTTGAAGGAGGGGGACAGGGGAGCCACGAGCAGTACTTC
15,NA,NA,TRBJ1-4,TRBV20-1,CSARIVWGWGEKLFF,TGCAGTGCTAGAATCGTCTGGGGGTGGGGTGAAAAACTGTTTTTT
13,NA,many,TRBJ2-5,TRBV29-1,CSVEVQRQETQYF,TGCAGCGTTGAAGTCCAGCGGCAAGAGACCCAGTACTTC
14,NA,NA,TRBJ2-1,TRBV5-1,CASSLAGQFNEQFF,TGCGCCAGCAGCTTGGCCGGACAGTTTAATGAGCAGTTCTTC
13,NA,many,TRBJ1-1,TRBV12-3/TRBV12-4,CASRPGPTTEAFF,TGTGCCAGCAGGCCAGGACCGACCACTGAAGCTTTCTTT
14,TRBD2,NA,TRBJ2-7,TRBV20-1,CSAPLAGGPYEQYF,TGCAGTGCCCCACTAGCGGGAGGCCCCTACGAGCAGTACTTC
17,NA,many,TRBJ2-1,TRBV7-6,CASSSTPTSPRLNEQFF,TGTGCCAGCAGCTCAACGCCAACTAGTCCGCGTTTGAATGAGCAGTTCTTC
16,TRBD2,few,TRBJ2-1,TRBV7-9,CASSRLGTSATNEQFF,TGTGCCAGCAGCCGTCTCGGGACTAGCGCAACCAATGAGCAGTTCTTC
17,TRBD2,NA,TRBJ2-7,TRBV4-3,CASSQDNLAGGGYEQYF,TGCGCCAGCAGCCAAGATAATCTGGCGGGAGGAGGCTACGAGCAGTACTTC
16,NA,many,TRBJ2-7,TRBV20-1,CSARDNGQPFAYEQYF,TGCAGTGCTAGAGATAACGGGCAGCCCTTCGCCTACGAGCAGTACTTC
15,NA,NA,TRBJ2-7,TRBV13,CASTRGGLGTYEQYF,TGTGCCAGCACCCGAGGGGGGCTGGGGACCTACGAGCAGTACTTC
18,NA,NA,TRBJ2-3,TRBV15,CATSRDSPHGSGTDTQYF,TGTGCCACCAGCAGAGATTCCCCCCACGGGAGCGGCACAGATACGCAGTATTTT
14,TRBD1,NA,TRBJ1-5,TRBV28,CASRETGSGQPQHF,TGTGCCAGCAGAGAGACAGGGTCGGGCCAGCCCCAGCATTTT
11,NA,many,TRBJ2-5,TRBV3-1,CASSKQRAQYF,TGTGCCAGCAGCAAACAGAGGGCCCAGTACTTC
14,NA,many,TRBJ2-1,TRBV12-3/TRBV12-4,CASTRADPVGEQFF,TGTGCCAGCACCCGAGCGGACCCTGTCGGTGAGCAGTTCTTC
14,TRBD2,many,TRBJ2-3,TRBV5-1,CASTIVAGEDTQYF,TGCGCCAGCACCATAGTGGCGGGAGAGGATACGCAGTATTTT